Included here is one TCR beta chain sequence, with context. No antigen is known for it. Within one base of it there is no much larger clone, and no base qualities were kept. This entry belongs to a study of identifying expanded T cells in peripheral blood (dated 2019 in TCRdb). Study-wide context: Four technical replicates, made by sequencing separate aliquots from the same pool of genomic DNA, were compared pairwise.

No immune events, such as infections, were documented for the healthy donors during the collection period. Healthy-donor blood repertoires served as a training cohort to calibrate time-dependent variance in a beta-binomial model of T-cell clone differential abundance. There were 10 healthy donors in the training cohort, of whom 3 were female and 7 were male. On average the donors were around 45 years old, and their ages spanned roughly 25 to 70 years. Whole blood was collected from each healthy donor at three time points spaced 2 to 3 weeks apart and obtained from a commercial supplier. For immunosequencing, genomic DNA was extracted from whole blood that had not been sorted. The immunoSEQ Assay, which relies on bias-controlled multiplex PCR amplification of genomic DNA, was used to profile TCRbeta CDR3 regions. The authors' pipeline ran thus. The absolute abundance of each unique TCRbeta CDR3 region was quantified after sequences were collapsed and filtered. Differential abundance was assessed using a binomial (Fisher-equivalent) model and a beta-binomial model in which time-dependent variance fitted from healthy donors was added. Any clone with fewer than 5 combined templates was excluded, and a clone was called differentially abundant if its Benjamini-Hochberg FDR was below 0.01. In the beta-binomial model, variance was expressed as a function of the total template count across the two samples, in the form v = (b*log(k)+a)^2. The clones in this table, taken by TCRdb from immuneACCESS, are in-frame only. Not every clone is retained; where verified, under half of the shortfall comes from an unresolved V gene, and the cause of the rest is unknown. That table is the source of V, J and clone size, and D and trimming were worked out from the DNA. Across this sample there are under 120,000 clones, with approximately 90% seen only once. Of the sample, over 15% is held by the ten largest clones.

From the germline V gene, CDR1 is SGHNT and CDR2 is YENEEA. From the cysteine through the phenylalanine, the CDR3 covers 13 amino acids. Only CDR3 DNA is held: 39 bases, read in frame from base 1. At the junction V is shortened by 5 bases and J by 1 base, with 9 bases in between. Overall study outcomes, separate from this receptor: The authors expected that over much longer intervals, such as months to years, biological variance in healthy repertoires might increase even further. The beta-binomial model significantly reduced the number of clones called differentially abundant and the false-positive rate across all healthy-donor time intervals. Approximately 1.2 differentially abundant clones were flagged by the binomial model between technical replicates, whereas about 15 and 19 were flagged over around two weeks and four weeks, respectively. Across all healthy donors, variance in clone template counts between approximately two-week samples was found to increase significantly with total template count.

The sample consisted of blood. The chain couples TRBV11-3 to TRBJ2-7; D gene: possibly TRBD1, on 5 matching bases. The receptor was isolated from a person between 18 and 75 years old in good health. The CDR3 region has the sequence CASSEGDSYEQYF. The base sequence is TGTGCCAGCAGCGAAGGGGATTCCTACGAGCAGTACTTC. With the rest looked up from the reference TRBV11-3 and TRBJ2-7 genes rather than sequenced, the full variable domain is EAGVVQSPRYKIIEKKQPVAFWCNPISGHNTLYWYLQNLGQGPELLIRYENEEAVDDSQLPKDRFSAERLKGVDSTLKIQPAELGDSAVYLCASSEGDSYEQYFGPGTRLTVT.